The TCR beta chain under discussion was sequenced for a study of T cells in Graves' hyperthyroidism and ophthalmopathy. Findings of the study overall: Most clonotypes expanded in the thyroid (above 0.001) were also present in blood. Ophthalmopathy was told apart from stable hyperthyroidism by a 13 V-J model.

The diagnostic basis comprised clinical symptoms, serum thyroxine and TRAb, thyroid ultrasound and orbital computed tomography. Using more than 8 ml of fresh peripheral blood, PBMCs were prepared. This clonotype has a count of ten or more. Its target is unknown. Amplification of TCR beta CDR3 regions used RNA as the template. Carried out on the TCR CDR3, a first-round RT-PCR used the HTBI primer set. MiXCR was run by TCRdb on the multiplex PCR reads, yielding one entry per CDR3 protein. The sample contains about 610,000 distinct CDR3 sequences, about 15% of which appear only once. J gave up 2 bases and V 2 bases, and 10 bases lay outside the gene matches. The germline V gene encodes CDR1 MDHEN and CDR2 SYDVKM. This CDR3 comprises 18 residues.

The chain uses TRBV28 and TRBJ2-7, with 12 nucleotides matching TRBD1. Sequenced: blood. The clonotype originates from a woman in her thirties or forties with Graves' ophthalmopathy. As DNA, the CDR3 is TGTGCCAGCAGTTTACCCGGGACAGGGGGCTTCTTGACCTACGAGCAGTACTTC. Translation: CASSLPGTGGFLTYEQYF.